This paragraph covers one T cell receptor beta chain sequence. In the original workflow: Estimation of nucleated cell counts relied on the amplification of reference gene primers. Assay: immunoSEQ multiplex PCR; the TCRdb copy retains only in-frame clones and omits some. The V and J calls and the clone size are those of that table, but D and trimming were determined from the DNA. The sample has 16,000 or so clones, more than 75% seen once. The sample belongs to a study of blood T cell repertoires in COVID-19. Across the whole study: Donors in the United States, Italy and Spain gave samples during acute or convalescent COVID-19. PBMCs, B-cell-depleted T cells, or T cells provided the cDNA or gDNA that made up the material.

The J segment lost 0 bases and the V segment lost 4 bases, leaving 15 bases of the junction unmatched. The CDR3 is 19 amino acids. The germline V gene has CDR1 SGHRS and CDR2 YFSETQ. The chain has TRBV5-1 and TRBJ1-4; TRBD1 agrees at 7 bases. Sequenced: peripheral blood. The origin of this receptor is a human donor in a cohort sampled during active COVID-19. The CDR3, as DNA: TGCGCCAGCAGCCCGGGACAGAGCCCGGAGGCGACAACTAATGAAAAACTGTTTTTT. As protein: CASSPGQSPEATTNEKLFF.